The 26 T cell receptor beta chains presented below share a single source sample, sequenced in a study of blood T cells in healthy people across ages. A second PCR of roughly 7 to 11 cycles used a sample-barcoded 5' primer and a J-beta primer mix. TCRdb fed the 5' RACE reads into MiXCR, producing one record per CDR3 protein. The data show fewer than 2,000,000 distinct CDR3 sequences, about two fifths seen once. The sequencing input was blood. Every receptor here comes from a human donor in good health.

Many counts were recorded for this clonotype. V gene TRBV4-1 combines with J gene TRBJ2-5; no clear D gene. CDR1 and CDR2 from the germline V gene are MGHRA and YSYEKL. Trimming cost V 0 bases and J 8 bases, with 4 bases left between them. CDR3 length equals 11 residues. The CDR3 spells CASSQDRTQYF. DNA for the CDR3: TGCGCCAGCAGCCAAGATAGAACCCAGTACTTC.

This clonotype was seen only a few times. V and J are TRBV5-1 and TRBJ2-7, with a weak D call TRBD1 (5 bases). The CDR3 has 14 amino acids. Germline V gene lookup returns CDR1 SGHRS and CDR2 YFSETQ. The germline V and J ends were trimmed by 0 bases and 2 bases, with 9 bases remaining between them. The CDR3 nucleotides are TGCGCCAGCAGCTTGGGGGGCCTGCCCTACGAGCAGTACTTC. Its protein product is CASSLGGLPYEQYF. Based on the CDR3 plus reference TRBV5-1 and TRBJ2-7, the full variable domain is KAGVTQTPRYLIKTRGQQVTLSCSPISGHRSVSWYQQTPGQGLQFLFEYFSETQRNKGNFPGRFSGRQFSNSRSEMNVSTLELGDSALYLCASSLGGLPYEQYFGPGTRLTVT.

The J gene is TRBJ2-7, the V gene TRBV4-2, with D unresolved. The tail of the sequence fits TRBJ2-5 better, so the J call may be wrong. Germline CDR1 LGHNA, CDR2 YNFKEQ. The CDR3 length is 14 residues. DNA for the CDR3: TGTGCCAGCAGCCAATCTGTATCGAAAGAGACCCAGTACTTC. The encoded protein is CASSQSVSKETQYF.

The V and J genes are TRBV6-5 and TRBJ2-1; 7 bases fit TRBD1. V lost 6 bases, J lost 2 bases, and 7 bases stayed unmatched. Per germline, CDR1 MNHEY and CDR2 SVGAGI. CDR3 length: 15 residues. The CDR3 here is CASSLQGITYNEQFF. The CDR3 nucleotides read TGTGCCAGCAGCCTACAGGGGATTACCTACAATGAGCAGTTCTTC.

The V and J genes are TRBV7-2 and TRBJ2-1, with 7 bases aligning to TRBD2. Germline-derived CDR1 and CDR2 are SGHTA and FQGNSA. The CDR3 is 13 amino acids. V was pared by 5 bases and J by 9 bases, with 7 bases of the junction left unmatched. The CDR3 reads CASSQTSYREQFF. CDR3 DNA sequence: TGTGCCAGCAGCCAGACTAGCTATCGTGAGCAGTTCTTC.

The chain employs TRBV4-3 and TRBJ1-4; maybe TRBD1 (6 bases). This CDR3 comprises 20 residues. V dropped 0 bases and J dropped 8 bases, with 28 bases sitting between them. Germline CDR1 LGHNA, CDR2 YSLEER. The CDR3 here is CASSQDREQGWASLGEKLFF. CDR3 DNA: TGCGCCAGCAGCCAAGATAGGGAACAGGGATGGGCATCGCTCGGCGAAAAACTGTTTTTT.

The chain has TRBV2 and TRBJ2-7; 12 bases are a match to TRBD2. CDR3 length: 15 amino acids. The V gene end was trimmed by 6 bases and the J gene end by 6 bases; junction bases not matched to a gene: 9. CDR1 SNHLY and CDR2 FYNNEI come from the germline V gene. The CDR3 reads CASRDRTSGIGEQYF. The CDR3 coding sequence is TGTGCCAGCAGAGACAGGACTAGCGGGATAGGCGAGCAGTACTTC. The full variable domain, completed using reference TRBV2 and TRBJ2-7, is EPEVTQTPSHQVTQMGQEVILRCVPISNHLYFYWYRQILGQKVEFLVSFYNNEISEKSEIFDDQFSVERPDGSNFTLKIRSTKLEDSAMYFCASRDRTSGIGEQYFGPGTRLTVT.

This clonotype was detected only a few times. The rearrangement uses TRBV6-2 or TRBV6-3 and TRBJ2-7; unclear D gene. CDR1 is MNHEY, CDR2 SVGEGT, per germline. Trimming removed 5 bases from V and 1 base from J, with 12 bases in between. This CDR3 region has 14 residues. In DNA form, the CDR3 reads TGTGCCAGCAGTGGACCGCTCCGGTCCTACGAGCAGTACTTC. Its translation: CASSGPLRSYEQYF.

V gene TRBV3-1 combines with J gene TRBJ1-2; D possibly corresponds to TRBD1 (6 bases). The CDR3 loop spans 15 amino acids. The ends were cut back, 2 bases at V and 5 bases at J, with 15 bases in the middle. Germline V lookup: CDR1 LGHDT, CDR2 YNNKEL (reference sequence). CDR3 DNA: TGTGCCAGCAGCCAAAACAACAGGGACTCGTATGGCTACACCTTC. It is translated as CASSQNNRDSYGYTF.

V and J are TRBV20-1 and TRBJ1-2, with 9 bases matching TRBD1. The germline V gene has CDR1 DFQATT and CDR2 SNEGSKA (reference sequence). V shed 3 bases and J 5 bases; nucleotides not matched to a gene: 4. There are 13 residues in the CDR3. DNA of the CDR3: TGCAGTGCTAGCCCCGGGACAGGGTATGGCTACACCTTC. The encoded protein is CSASPGTGYGYTF.

The J gene is TRBJ1-2, the V gene TRBV3-1, with D tentatively TRBD1 (6 bases). The CDR3 runs to 14 residues. V lost 2 bases and J lost 4, with 11 bases in between. Germline V gene data show CDR1 as LGHDT and CDR2 as YNNKEL (reference sequence). CDR3 amino acids: CASSQFGQLYGYTF. The CDR3 DNA follows: TGTGCCAGCAGCCAATTCGGACAGCTCTATGGCTACACCTTC.

This chain links TRBV12-5 with TRBJ2-2; no firm D call. V lost 0 bases and J 3 bases, leaving 17 bases between the germline ends. This CDR3 comprises 18 residues. Germline loops: CDR1 LGHNT, CDR2 FRNRAP. CDR3 coding DNA: TGTGCTAGTGGTTTGGTACAAGACGGTCGGCTGTACACCGGGGAGCTGTTTTTT. This translates into CASGLVQDGRLYTGELFF. Supplemented by reference TRBV12-5 and TRBJ2-2, the full variable domain reads DARVTQTPRHKVTEMGQEVTMRCQPILGHNTVFWYRQTMMQGLELLAYFRNRAPLDDSGMPKDRFSAEMPDATLATLKIQPSEPRDSAVYFCASGLVQDGRLYTGELFFGEGSRLTVL.

This clonotype was counted a few times. The chain links TRBV6-2 or TRBV6-3 to TRBJ2-7, with a tentative D call TRBD1 (6 bases). Trimming shortened V by 6 bases and J by 2 bases, and 14 bases separated the two germline ends. Germline V gives CDR1 MNHEY, CDR2 SVGEGT. The CDR3 runs to 14 residues. The CDR3 here is CASRMTGGTYEQYF. DNA of the CDR3: TGTGCCAGCAGGATGACAGGAGGTACCTACGAGCAGTACTTC.

There are a few counts of this clonotype. The genes are TRBV27 and TRBJ2-7, with D possibly being TRBD2 (6 bases). CDR1 and CDR2 from the germline V gene are MNHEY and SMNVEV (reference sequence). V lost 2 bases, J lost 0 bases, and 11 bases lay in between. The CDR3 is 15 residues long. As DNA, the CDR3 is TGTGCCAGCAGTTTAAGAGATAGCGGCTCCTACGAGCAGTACTTC. The encoded protein is CASSLRDSGSYEQYF.

This clonotype turned up a few times. This chain uses TRBV18 with TRBJ1-1; TRBD1 is a possible D gene (6 bases). Germline-derived CDR1 and CDR2 are KGHSH and LQKENI. CDR3 length: 15 amino acids. V gave up 3 bases and J gave up 7 bases, with 18 bases separating them. CDR3 in amino acids: CASSPLQGGIVEAFF. In DNA form, the CDR3 reads TGTGCCAGCTCACCCCTACAGGGCGGGATAGTTGAAGCTTTCTTT.

The chain carries TRBV20-1 and TRBJ2-6; D uncertain. V lost 5 bases and J 1 base, leaving 12 bases between the germline ends. The CDR3 spans 15 residues. Germline values: CDR1 DFQATT, CDR2 SNEGSKA (reference sequence). For the CDR3, the DNA is TGCAGTGCTTATAAGGTGGGGTCTGGGGCCAACGTCCTGACTTTC. Amino acids: CSAYKVGSGANVLTF.

Of note for this clonotype: The junction and the germline gene differ at one end; a read error may be behind it. This sequence joins TRBV6-6 and TRBJ2-7; possible D gene TRBD2, 6 bases. This CDR3 is 15 amino acids long. Per germline, CDR1 MNHNY and CDR2 SVGAGI (reference sequence). CDR3: CASIFSLARYYAQYF. Here the CDR3 DNA reads TGTGCCAGCATCTTCTCCCTAGCGAGATACTACGCGCAGTACTTC.

This chain uses TRBV28 with TRBJ1-2; 7 bases are a match to TRBD1. The germline CDR1 and CDR2 sequences are MDHEN and SYDVKM. Trimming took 8 bases from V and 3 from J; bases not matched to a gene: 12. This CDR3 comprises 15 residues. CDR3 residues: CASRTRDSTYYGYTF. The DNA of the CDR3 is TGTGCCAGCCGGACTAGGGACAGTACCTACTATGGCTACACCTTC.

The chain is built from TRBV7-2 and TRBJ1-2, with 10 positions matching TRBD1. Per the germline V gene, CDR1 is SGHTA and CDR2 is FQGNSA. The trim removed 1 base at V and 8 bases at J, leaving 7 bases unmatched. The CDR3 loop spans 15 amino acids. CDR3 in amino acids: CASSLVDRGISGYTF. The CDR3 nucleotides read TGTGCCAGCAGCTTAGTGGACAGGGGGATCAGCGGCTACACCTTC.

This clonotype came up a few times. The chain joins TRBV20-1 to TRBJ2-1; D is unresolved. CDR1 DFQATT and CDR2 SNEGSKA come from the germline V gene (reference sequence). Trimming cost V 3 bases and J 15 bases, with 21 bases left between them. The CDR3 length is 13 residues. The CDR3 DNA reads as TGCAGTGCTAGCCGAGCTAATGACGTTGGTAGGTTCTTC. Protein product: CSASRANDVGRFF.

This clonotype was counted between two and nine times. V and J are TRBV9 and TRBJ2-5; D unclear. V lost 2 bases and J lost 3, with 8 bases in between. Per germline, CDR1 SGDLS and CDR2 YYNGEE. The CDR3 has 13 residues. The chain's CDR3 is CASSVQAEETQYF. DNA for the CDR3: TGTGCCAGCAGCGTTCAGGCGGAAGAGACCCAGTACTTC.

This chain connects TRBV29-1 to TRBJ2-2; 7 bases match TRBD1. Germline-derived CDR1 and CDR2 are SQVTM and ANQGSEA. This CDR3 is built from 14 residues. V lost 7 bases, J lost 2 bases, and 7 bases stayed unmatched. CDR3 DNA: TGCAGCGCCGCAGGGACAGCAAACACCGGGGAGCTGTTTTTT. It is translated as CSAAGTANTGELFF.

The chain links TRBV21-1 to TRBJ2-1. TRBV21-1 is assigned pseudogene status. This CDR3 is 9 amino acids long. CDR3 protein: CASSAQQFF. Here the CDR3 DNA reads TGTGCCAGCAGCGCTCAGCAGTTCTTC.

This rearrangement joins TRBV11-1 to TRBJ2-5, with 7 bases fitting TRBD1. V shed 5 bases, J shed 3 bases, and the junction held 9 bases outside the gene matches. The V gene's germline CDR1 is SGHAT and CDR2 FQDESV (reference sequence). This CDR3 comprises 15 residues. CDR3 in amino acids: CASSPREGAEETQYF. In nucleotides, the CDR3 is TGTGCCAGCAGCCCACGCGAGGGGGCGGAAGAGACCCAGTACTTC.

The chain combines TRBV5-5 with TRBJ2-7, with 9 nucleotides matching TRBD2. The germline CDR1 and CDR2 sequences are SGHKS and YYEKEE (reference sequence). J was trimmed by 6 bases and V by 0 bases; bases with no gene match: 4. The CDR3 sequence is 14 residues long. The CDR3 sequence: CASSLGPLAGEQYF. DNA of the CDR3: TGTGCCAGCAGCTTGGGGCCACTAGCGGGCGAGCAGTACTTC.

The V call is TRBV7-2, the J call TRBJ1-5, with unresolved D. The germline gives CDR1 SGHTA, CDR2 FQGNSA. The CDR3 contains 15 residues. Deletions cut 0 bases from V and 5 bases from J, with 11 bases between. For the CDR3, the DNA is TGTGCCAGCAGCTTAGCGCTAGGACCATATCAGCCCCAGCATTTT. Amino acid sequence: CASSLALGPYQPQHF.